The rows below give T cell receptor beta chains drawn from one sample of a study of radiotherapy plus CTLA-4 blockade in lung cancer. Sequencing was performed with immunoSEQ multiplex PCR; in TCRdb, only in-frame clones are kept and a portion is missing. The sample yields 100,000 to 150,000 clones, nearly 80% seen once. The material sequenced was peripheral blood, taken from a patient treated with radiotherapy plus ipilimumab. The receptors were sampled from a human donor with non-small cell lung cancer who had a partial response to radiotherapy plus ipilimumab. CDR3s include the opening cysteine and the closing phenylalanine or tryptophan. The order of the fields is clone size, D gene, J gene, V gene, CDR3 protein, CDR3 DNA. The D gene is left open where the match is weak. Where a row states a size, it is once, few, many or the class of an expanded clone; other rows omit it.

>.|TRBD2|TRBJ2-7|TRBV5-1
CASTLAGDFEQYF
TGCGCCAGCACCTTAGCGGGAGATTTCGAGCAGTACTTC
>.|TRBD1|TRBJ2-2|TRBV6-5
CASTRGQKNTGELFF
TGTGCCAGCACTAGGGGACAGAAGAACACCGGGGAGCTGTTTTTT
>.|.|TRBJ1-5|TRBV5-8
CASSLVKGGYSNQPQHF
TGTGCCAGCAGCTTGGTAAAGGGAGGCTATAGCAATCAGCCCCAGCATTTT
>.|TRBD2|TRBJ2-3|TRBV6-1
CASSESSGQPRRATDTQYF
TGTGCCAGCAGTGAGTCTAGCGGACAACCTCGCCGCGCCACAGATACGCAGTATTTT
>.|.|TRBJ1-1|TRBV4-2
CASSQEPSFTEAFF
TGTGCCAGCAGCCAAGAACCAAGCTTCACTGAAGCTTTCTTT
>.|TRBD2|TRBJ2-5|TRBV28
CATVASGSRVQYF
TGTGCCACCGTGGCTAGCGGTTCCAGGGTCCAGTACTTC
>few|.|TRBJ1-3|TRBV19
CASEHTGYGNTIYF
TGTGCCAGTGAGCACACAGGGTATGGAAACACCATATATTTT
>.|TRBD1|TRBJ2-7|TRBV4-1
CASSQEDRPSYEQYF
TGCGCCAGCAGCCAAGAGGACAGGCCCTCCTACGAGCAGTACTTC
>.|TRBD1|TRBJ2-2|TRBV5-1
CASSPGQGAGELFF
TGCGCCAGCAGCCCAGGACAGGGGGCCGGGGAGCTGTTTTTT
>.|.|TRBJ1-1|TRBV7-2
CASSVTLQGNTEAFF
TGTGCCAGCAGCGTTACCCTACAGGGGAACACTGAAGCTTTCTTT
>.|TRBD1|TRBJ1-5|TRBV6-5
CASSGLTGSNQPQHF
TGTGCCAGCAGTGGATTGACAGGGTCAAATCAGCCCCAGCATTTT
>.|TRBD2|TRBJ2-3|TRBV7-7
CASSTGLDRNTDTQYF
TGTGCTAGCAGCACTGGACTAGACCGGAACACAGATACGCAGTATTTT
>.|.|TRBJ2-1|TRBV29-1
CSVEDAGVLNEQFF
TGCAGCGTTGAAGATGCAGGGGTTTTGAATGAGCAGTTCTTC
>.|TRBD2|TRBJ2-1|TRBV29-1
CSVDGGGDDNEQFF
TGCAGCGTTGATGGTGGGGGGGATGACAATGAGCAGTTCTTC
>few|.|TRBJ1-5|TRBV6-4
CASSLTGNNQPQHF
TGTGCCAGCAGCCTGACAGGTAACAATCAGCCCCAGCATTTT
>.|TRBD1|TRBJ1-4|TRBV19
CASMEGANNEKLFF
TGTGCCAGTATGGAGGGGGCCAATAATGAAAAACTGTTTTTT
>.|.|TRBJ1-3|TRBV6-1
CASIQGAWSGNTIYF
TGTGCCAGCATTCAAGGGGCATGGTCTGGAAACACCATATATTTT
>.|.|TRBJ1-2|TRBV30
CAWTLIVGGLILWYGYTF
TGTGCCTGGACCCTCATTGTGGGGGGTTTAATTTTGTGGTATGGCTACACCTTC
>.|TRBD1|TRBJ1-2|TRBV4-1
CASSQDFSPGGGTGAVYGYTF
TGCGCCAGCAGCCAAGATTTCAGTCCCGGGGGTGGGACAGGGGCAGTCTATGGCTACACCTTC
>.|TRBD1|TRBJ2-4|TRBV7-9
CASGGTDRGGENIQYF
TGTGCCAGCGGGGGTACGGACAGGGGTGGCGAAAACATTCAGTACTTC
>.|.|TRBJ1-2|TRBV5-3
CARSPSMTGVSYGYTF
TGTGCCAGAAGTCCTTCGATGACAGGCGTCAGCTATGGCTACACCTTC
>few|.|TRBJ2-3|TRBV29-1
CSGAGLSTDTQYF
TGCAGCGGTGCGGGACTTAGCACAGATACGCAGTATTTT
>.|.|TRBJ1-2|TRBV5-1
CASSLSVSGVYGYTF
TGCGCCAGCAGCTTGTCCGTCAGCGGGGTCTATGGCTACACCTTC
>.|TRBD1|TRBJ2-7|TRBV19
CASTRDRAFEQYF
TGTGCCAGTACCCGGGACAGGGCTTTTGAGCAGTACTTC
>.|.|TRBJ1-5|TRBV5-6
CASSLRGPYSNQPQHF
TGTGCCAGCAGCTTAAGAGGGCCCTATAGCAATCAGCCCCAGCATTTT
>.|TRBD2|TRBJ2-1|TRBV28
CASSSGTSGRPSDEQFF
TGTGCCAGCAGTTCAGGGACTAGCGGGAGGCCTTCAGATGAGCAGTTCTTC
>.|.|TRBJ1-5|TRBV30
CAWSVGSNQPQHF
TGTGCCTGGAGTGTTGGCAGCAATCAGCCCCAGCATTTT
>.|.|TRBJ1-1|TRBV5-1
CASSTLPTGLGTEAFF
TGCGCCAGCAGCACACTGCCGACGGGGTTGGGGACTGAAGCTTTCTTT
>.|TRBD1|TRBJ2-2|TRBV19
CASREQGDINTGELFF
TGTGCCAGTAGGGAACAGGGGGATATTAACACCGGGGAGCTGTTTTTT
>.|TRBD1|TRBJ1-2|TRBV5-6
CASSWTGDCGYTF
TGTGCCAGCAGCTGGACAGGGGACTGTGGCTACACCTTC
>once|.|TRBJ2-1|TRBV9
CASSPNTGEQFF
TGTGCCAGCAGCCCCAACACAGGTGAGCAGTTCTTC
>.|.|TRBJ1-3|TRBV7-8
CASSQTGNTIYF
TGTGCCAGCAGTCAGACAGGAAACACCATATATTTT
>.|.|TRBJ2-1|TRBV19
CASSFAAGQSSYNEQFF
TGTGCCAGTAGTTTTGCGGCGGGCCAAAGCTCCTACAATGAGCAGTTCTTC
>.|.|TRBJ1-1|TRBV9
CASSVALTANTEAFF
TGTGCCAGCAGCGTAGCCCTGACAGCGAACACTGAAGCTTTCTTT
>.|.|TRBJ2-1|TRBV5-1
CASSRGQVSYNEQFF
TGCGCCAGCTCCAGAGGGCAGGTCTCCTACAATGAGCAGTTCTTC